The TCR beta chain under discussion was sequenced for a study of CD8 T cells in ankylosing spondylitis. Points from the study as a whole: Matched ankylosing spondylitis synovial fluid reportedly showed significant enrichment of disease-linked clones.

TCRdb reprocessed the 5' RACE reads with MiXCR, giving one entry per CDR3 protein. The table lists approximately 340,000 distinct CDR3 sequences, about 15% of them singletons. On this clonotype itself: What it binds is not known.

The CDR3 has 15 amino acids. Germline V gene sequence: CDR1 MNHEY, CDR2 SVGAGI. With V trimmed by 1 base and J by 0 bases, 2 bases remained unmatched. This clonotype was obtained from a male donor with ankylosing spondylitis or in good health (not recorded which). The sample consisted of blood, either unsorted or a sorted T cell fraction (not recorded which). The gene calls are TRBV6-5 and TRBJ2-5; TRBD1 matches at 7 bases. The CDR3 region has the DNA TGTGCCAGCAGTTACTTGACAGGGAACCAAGAGACCCAGTACTTC. The encoded protein is CASSYLTGNQETQYF.